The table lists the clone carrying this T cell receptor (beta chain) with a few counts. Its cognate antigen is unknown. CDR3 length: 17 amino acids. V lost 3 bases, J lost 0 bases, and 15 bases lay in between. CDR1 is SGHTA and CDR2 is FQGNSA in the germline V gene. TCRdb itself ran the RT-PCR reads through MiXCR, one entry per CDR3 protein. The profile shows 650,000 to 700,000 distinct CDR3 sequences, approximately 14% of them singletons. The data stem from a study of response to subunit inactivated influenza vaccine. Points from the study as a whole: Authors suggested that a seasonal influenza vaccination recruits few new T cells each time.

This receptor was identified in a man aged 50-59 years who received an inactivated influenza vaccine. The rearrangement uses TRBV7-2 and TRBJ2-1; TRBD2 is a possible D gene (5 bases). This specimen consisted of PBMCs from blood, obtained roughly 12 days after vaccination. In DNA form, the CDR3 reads TGTGCCAGCAGCTTGCTGGTAGCGAAAAGCTCCTACAATGAGCAGTTCTTC. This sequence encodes CASSLLVAKSSYNEQFF.